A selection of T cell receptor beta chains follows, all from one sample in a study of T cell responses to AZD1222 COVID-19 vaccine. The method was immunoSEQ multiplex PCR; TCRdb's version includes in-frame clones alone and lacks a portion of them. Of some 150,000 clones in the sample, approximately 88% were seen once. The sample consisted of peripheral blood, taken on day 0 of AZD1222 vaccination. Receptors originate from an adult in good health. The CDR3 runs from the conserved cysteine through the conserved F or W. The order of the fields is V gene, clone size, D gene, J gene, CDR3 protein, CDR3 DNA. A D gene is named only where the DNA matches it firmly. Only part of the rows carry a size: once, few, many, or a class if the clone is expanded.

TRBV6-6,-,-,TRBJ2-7,CASSGGRYEQYF,TGTGCCAGCAGCGGGGGGCGCTACGAGCAGTACTTC
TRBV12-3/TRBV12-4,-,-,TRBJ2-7,CASSQQRYEQYF,TGTGCCAGCAGTCAACAGAGATACGAGCAGTACTTC
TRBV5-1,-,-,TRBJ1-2,CASSFWTEGYGYTF,TGCGCCAGCAGCTTTTGGACGGAAGGCTATGGCTACACCTTC
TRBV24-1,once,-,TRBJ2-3,CATSVPPGDTQYF,TGTGCCACCAGTGTCCCCCCCGGGGATACGCAGTATTTT
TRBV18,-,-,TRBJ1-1,CASSPRTVTNTEAFF,TGTGCCAGCTCACCTCGGACGGTGACGAACACTGAAGCTTTCTTT
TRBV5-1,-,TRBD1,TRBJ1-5,CASSSTGDNQPQHF,TGCGCCAGCAGTTCGACAGGGGACAATCAGCCCCAGCATTTT
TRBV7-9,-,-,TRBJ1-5,CASSLSNQPQHF,TGTGCCAGCAGCTTAAGCAATCAGCCCCAGCATTTT
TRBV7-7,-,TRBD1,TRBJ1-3,CASSPGQGGNTIYF,TGTGCCAGCAGCCCCGGACAGGGCGGAAACACCATATATTTT
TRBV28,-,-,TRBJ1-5,CASTVGSQPQHF,TGTGCCAGCACGGTGGGGAGTCAGCCCCAGCATTTT
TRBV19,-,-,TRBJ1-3,CASSKGESRNTIYF,TGTGCCAGTAGTAAAGGGGAGTCCAGAAACACCATATATTTT
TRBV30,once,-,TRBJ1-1,CAWSVQENTEAFF,TGTGCCTGGAGTGTACAGGAGAACACTGAAGCTTTCTTT
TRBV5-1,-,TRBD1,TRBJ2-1,CASSEGQGATNEQFF,TGCGCCAGCAGCGAGGGACAGGGAGCTACAAATGAGCAGTTCTTC
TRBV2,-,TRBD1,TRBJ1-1,CASSVGDRAQGEAFF,TGTGCCAGCAGTGTGGGAGACAGGGCCCAAGGGGAAGCTTTCTTT
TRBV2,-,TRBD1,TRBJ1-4,CATRQGEGEKLFF,TGTGCCACACGACAGGGAGAGGGCGAAAAACTGTTTTTT
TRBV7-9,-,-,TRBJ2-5,CASSFVGAVQETQYF,TGTGCCAGCAGCTTCGTAGGGGCGGTCCAAGAGACCCAGTACTTC
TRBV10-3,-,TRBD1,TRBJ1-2,CAISEAGRGGYTF,TGTGCCATCAGTGAGGCGGGCAGGGGGGGCTACACCTTC
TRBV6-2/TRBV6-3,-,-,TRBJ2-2,CASSYGATNTGELFF,TGTGCCAGCAGTTACGGCGCGACGAACACCGGGGAGCTGTTTTTT
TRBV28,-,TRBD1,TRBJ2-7,CASSGTGGYEQYF,TGTGCCAGCAGCGGCACAGGGGGCTACGAGCAGTACTTC
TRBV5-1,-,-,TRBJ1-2,CASSLVPGVQDYGYTF,TGCGCCAGCAGCTTGGTCCCAGGGGTGCAGGACTATGGCTACACCTTC
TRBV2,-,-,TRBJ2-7,CASSGSDSSYEQYF,TGTGCCAGCAGTGGATCGGACAGCTCCTACGAGCAGTACTTC
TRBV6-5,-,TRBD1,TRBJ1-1,CASSQETGARTEAFF,TGTGCCAGCAGTCAGGAGACAGGGGCAAGGACTGAAGCTTTCTTT
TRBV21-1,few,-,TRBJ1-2,CASSKRTGLPGYTF,TGTGCCAGCAGCAAACGGACAGGGCTTCCTGGCTACACCTTC
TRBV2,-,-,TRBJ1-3,CASSVRQHYGGNTIYF,TGTGCCAGCAGTGTGAGGCAGCACTATGGCGGAAACACCATATATTTT
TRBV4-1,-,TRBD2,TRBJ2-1,CASSQGLAGLLSYNEQFF,TGCGCCAGCAGCCAAGGCCTAGCGGGCCTCCTCTCCTACAATGAGCAGTTCTTC
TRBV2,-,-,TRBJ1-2,CASSLGLYGYTF,TGTGCCAGCAGTCTCGGTCTTTATGGCTACACCTTC
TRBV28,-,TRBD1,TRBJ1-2,CASSSSGGADYGYTF,TGTGCCAGCAGTTCCTCAGGGGGCGCGGACTATGGCTACACCTTC